This TCR beta chain derives from a study of shared clonotypes between healthy human individuals (dated by TCRdb to 2018 to 2020). With respect to the entire study: The cohort comprised a couple of women and a few men aged 18 to 49 years. For each donor, three plates each were used for CD4 naive and CD4 memory, two plates were used for CD8 naive, and one plate was used for CD8 memory. Between about 0.85 and 9.5 billion PBMCs per donor were obtained by leukapheresis. To estimate repertoire size and how much clonotype sharing occurs between individuals, the study deeply sequenced the blood TCR repertoires of five or six healthy adults. Libraries were prepared and TCR repertoires were sequenced by different laboratories using diverse techniques, in order to increase sequencing depth and limit assay-specific biases. Study-level results and caveats: Because the study included only a small number of donors, the genetic and exposure-history diversity represented was limited. Sampling was restricted to blood, and TCR repertoires in tissue are likely to differ from TCR repertoires in blood. Even with the large sequencing depth, rarefaction of the sorted-subset datasets indicated that sequencing was incomplete. About 5% of naive CD4, around 4% of naive CD8, 2.3% of memory CD4, and 0.4% of memory CD8 clonotypes were shared across a few donors. Pairwise subsampling indicated that sequencing depth was expected to affect the degree of clonotype sharing among donors. Compared with non-shared clonotypes, the clonotypes found in all four sorted-subset donors had higher generation probabilities. Estimated clonotype richness was generally larger for naive than for memory subsets.

Using the deep immunoSEQ assay, multiplex PCR amplified TCR CDR3 regions from genomic DNA. Extracted genomic DNA from each cell subset was distributed evenly across all wells of several immunoSEQ 96-well plates, and each plate was treated as a replicate. For sorted subsets, roughly 190 ng of genomic DNA, equivalent to tens of thousands of T cell genomes, went into each replicate PCR. Purified libraries were measured with a Qubit 3.0 fluorometer, size-checked on a Bioanalyzer 2100, and measured again with the KAPA Library Quantification kit. Each immunoSEQ 96-well plate was sequenced on its own single-read 150-cycle Illumina NextSeq 550 flow cell. As for the original processing: Because only junctional sequences without quality scores were contained in the immunoSEQ output, filtering matching that applied to full-length reads could not be performed. Sequences were annotated with PyIR, a Python wrapper for IgBLAST v1.9, and V/J genes and CDR3 were assigned using IMGT germline references. Reads were filtered out if the reads had weak V/J assignments (E-value above 1e-6), no CDR3, stop codons, out-of-frame junctions, or ambiguous translated residues. A V3J clonotype was defined by an identical inferred V gene, J gene, and CDR3 amino acid sequence. To compute the percentage overlap between repertoires, the number of shared unique clonotypes was divided by the size of the smaller repertoire. Three approaches were used to assess repertoire richness: RTK rarefaction, the Chao1 estimator, and Recon v2.1 estimates of unobserved clonotypes. Generation probabilities were computed with OLGA for all TCRbeta clonotypes obtained by the gDNA method from several donors. TCRdb's version of the immuneACCESS table is confined to in-frame rearrangements and falls short of the full clone set. An unresolved V gene accounts for under half of the shortfall where checked; the remainder is of unknown origin. V, J and clone size were drawn from that table, and D and trimming were deduced from the DNA. The sample table holds about 680,000 clones, of which roughly 70% were seen once. The top ten constitute over 1.5% of the sample.

Of note for this clone: The target of this receptor is not known. No qualities accompany the bases; no much larger clone lies one base away.

The cysteine opens and the phenylalanine closes a CDR3 of 13 amino acids. Solely the CDR3 DNA is kept, with 39 bases framed from the first base. The germline V gene (reference sequence) sets CDR1 to SGHNT and CDR2 to YYREEE. V is shortened by 4 bases, J by 7 bases, and the region joining them spans 14 bases. The donors were healthy, HIV-negative adults who had no recently reported acute infections or vaccinations. Every donor was a Caucasian adult residing in Nashville, Tennessee, USA. CD4+ T cells were enriched by magnetic negative selection, after which naive cells were positively selected on CD45RA and the negative fraction was taken as the memory subset. Blood was obtained by leukapheresis, after which PBMCs were separated by Ficoll-Histopaque density gradient centrifugation and cryopreserved in liquid nitrogen vapor phase. Analytical flow cytometry was used to check the purity and quantity of each magnetically sorted T cell population. Genomic DNA was isolated from every sorted fraction and measured by UV absorbance on a Nanodrop 2000c.

The TCR originated in a woman between 25 and 40 years old in good health. The rearrangement combines TRBV5-4 with TRBJ1-2, with TRBD1 as a weak D call on 5 bases. The sequenced sample was memory CD4+ T cells sorted from blood. The intended sense of this specimen's cell subset or site label: CD45RA-negative fraction. The DNA is TGTGCCAGCAGCAAAACAACAGGAGGTGGCTACACCTTC. Translated, it reads CASSKTTGGGYTF.